This is a list of T cell receptor beta chains from one sample in a study of T cell responses to AZD1222 COVID-19 vaccine. Measured with immunoSEQ multiplex PCR; TCRdb has only the in-frame clones, and not every one. Of 110,000 to 150,000 clones in the sample, almost 90% were seen once. The source was peripheral blood, collected on day 0 of AZD1222 vaccination. These receptors all come from an adult in good health. The CDR3 runs from the conserved cysteine through the conserved F or W. Each record gives: V gene, D gene, J gene, CDR3 length, clone size, CDR3 DNA, CDR3 protein. D genes are given only for firm matches. Only some rows state a clone size, as once, few, many or a class for expanded clones.

V gene: TRBV7-9; D gene: NA; J gene: TRBJ1-1; CDR3 length: 16; clone size: NA; CDR3 DNA: TGTGCCAGCAGCTTACCACGGGGAATCATGAACACTGAAGCTTTCTTT; CDR3 protein: CASSLPRGIMNTEAFF
V gene: TRBV11-2; D gene: TRBD1; J gene: TRBJ2-5; CDR3 length: 15; clone size: few; CDR3 DNA: TGTGCCAGCACTCCCAAGGCAGGGGGCCAAGAGACCCAGTACTTC; CDR3 protein: CASTPKAGGQETQYF
V gene: TRBV30; D gene: TRBD1; J gene: TRBJ1-1; CDR3 length: 10; clone size: NA; CDR3 DNA: TGTGCCGGACAGGTCACTGAAGCTTTCTTT; CDR3 protein: CAGQVTEAFF
V gene: TRBV5-1; D gene: NA; J gene: TRBJ1-1; CDR3 length: 14; clone size: NA; CDR3 DNA: TGCGCCAGCAGCTTTACAGGAACAGGCACTGAAGCTTTCTTT; CDR3 protein: CASSFTGTGTEAFF
V gene: TRBV11-2; D gene: NA; J gene: TRBJ2-7; CDR3 length: 14; clone size: NA; CDR3 DNA: TGTGCCAGCAGCGTCGGCGGCGGAGGGCAAGAGCAGTACTTC; CDR3 protein: CASSVGGGGQEQYF
V gene: TRBV28; D gene: NA; J gene: TRBJ1-6; CDR3 length: 12; clone size: once; CDR3 DNA: TGTGCCAGCACTCCCCCTCGGGGGCCCCTCCACTTT; CDR3 protein: CASTPPRGPLHF
V gene: TRBV28; D gene: NA; J gene: TRBJ2-7; CDR3 length: 15; clone size: NA; CDR3 DNA: TGTGCCAGCAGTACCCAACTCGTGAGCTCCTACGAGCAGTACTTC; CDR3 protein: CASSTQLVSSYEQYF
V gene: TRBV7-2; D gene: NA; J gene: TRBJ1-4; CDR3 length: 15; clone size: NA; CDR3 DNA: TGTGCCAGCAGCTTAGGGACACCAACTAATGAAAAACTGTTTTTT; CDR3 protein: CASSLGTPTNEKLFF
V gene: TRBV28; D gene: NA; J gene: TRBJ2-5; CDR3 length: 16; clone size: once; CDR3 DNA: TGTGCCAGCAGTTTTGTCGAGGGCACCCAGCAAGAGACCCAGTACTTC; CDR3 protein: CASSFVEGTQQETQYF
V gene: TRBV9; D gene: TRBD1; J gene: TRBJ1-6; CDR3 length: 15; clone size: NA; CDR3 DNA: TGTGCCAGCAGTGAGACAGGGAATAATAATTCACCCCTCCACTTT; CDR3 protein: CASSETGNNNSPLHF
V gene: TRBV7-9; D gene: NA; J gene: TRBJ1-1; CDR3 length: 12; clone size: NA; CDR3 DNA: TGTGCCAGCAGCTTTGCGAACACTGAAGCTTTCTTT; CDR3 protein: CASSFANTEAFF
V gene: TRBV12-3/TRBV12-4; D gene: NA; J gene: TRBJ2-1; CDR3 length: 12; clone size: NA; CDR3 DNA: TGTGCCAGCAGAACCTCGGACAATGAGCAGTTCTTC; CDR3 protein: CASRTSDNEQFF
V gene: TRBV5-4; D gene: NA; J gene: TRBJ2-6; CDR3 length: 16; clone size: once; CDR3 DNA: TGTGCCAGCAGCTCGATGGACGTCCTTGGGGCCAACGTCCTGACTTTC; CDR3 protein: CASSSMDVLGANVLTF
V gene: TRBV7-2; D gene: NA; J gene: TRBJ2-5; CDR3 length: 13; clone size: NA; CDR3 DNA: TGTGCCAGCAGCTCACCCGACCGGAAGACCCAGTACTTC; CDR3 protein: CASSSPDRKTQYF
V gene: TRBV6-5; D gene: NA; J gene: TRBJ1-2; CDR3 length: 14; clone size: NA; CDR3 DNA: TGTGCCAGCACGATCGGTGGTTTGGACTATGGCTACACCTTC; CDR3 protein: CASTIGGLDYGYTF
V gene: TRBV4-2; D gene: TRBD1; J gene: TRBJ1-2; CDR3 length: 18; clone size: NA; CDR3 DNA: TGTGCCAGCAGCCAAGATGCAGGGGAAAGGGGGCAGATCTATGGCTACACCTTC; CDR3 protein: CASSQDAGERGQIYGYTF
V gene: TRBV27; D gene: NA; J gene: TRBJ1-1; CDR3 length: 13; clone size: NA; CDR3 DNA: TGTGCCAGCAGTTGGGGGGCGCGTACTGAAGCTTTCTTT; CDR3 protein: CASSWGARTEAFF
V gene: TRBV4-3; D gene: NA; J gene: TRBJ1-6; CDR3 length: 18; clone size: NA; CDR3 DNA: TGCGCCAGCAGCCAAGATGAACCAGGGCACGCGGTTGACTCACCCCTCCACTTT; CDR3 protein: CASSQDEPGHAVDSPLHF
V gene: TRBV7-3; D gene: TRBD2; J gene: TRBJ2-1; CDR3 length: 14; clone size: once; CDR3 DNA: TGTGCCAGCAGCTCCGGACTAGCGGGGGGTGAGCAGTTCTTC; CDR3 protein: CASSSGLAGGEQFF
V gene: TRBV7-2; D gene: NA; J gene: TRBJ2-2; CDR3 length: 13; clone size: NA; CDR3 DNA: TGTGCCAGCAGCTTAGACCTCACCGGGGAGCTGTTTTTT; CDR3 protein: CASSLDLTGELFF
V gene: TRBV4-2; D gene: NA; J gene: TRBJ2-5; CDR3 length: 14; clone size: NA; CDR3 DNA: TGTGCCAGCAGCCAAGCCTTCCAGGGGGAGACCCAGTACTTC; CDR3 protein: CASSQAFQGETQYF
V gene: TRBV7-9; D gene: TRBD2; J gene: TRBJ2-7; CDR3 length: 14; clone size: NA; CDR3 DNA: TGTGCCAGCAGCTCCCGGGGAGGGACCTACGAGCAGTACTTC; CDR3 protein: CASSSRGGTYEQYF
V gene: TRBV9; D gene: TRBD1; J gene: TRBJ2-7; CDR3 length: 14; clone size: NA; CDR3 DNA: TGTGCCAGCAGCGTAGCGGACAGGGGCTACGAGCAGTACTTC; CDR3 protein: CASSVADRGYEQYF
V gene: TRBV2; D gene: NA; J gene: TRBJ1-1; CDR3 length: 18; clone size: NA; CDR3 DNA: TGTGCCAGCAGTGATTCGGGGGCAGGGTTATGGAGTAACACTGAAGCTTTCTTT; CDR3 protein: CASSDSGAGLWSNTEAFF
V gene: TRBV5-1; D gene: TRBD2; J gene: TRBJ2-3; CDR3 length: 18; clone size: few; CDR3 DNA: TGCGCCAGCAGCTTGGTTCCTAGCGGAGACTTAACCACAGATACGCAGTATTTT; CDR3 protein: CASSLVPSGDLTTDTQYF
V gene: TRBV10-3; D gene: NA; J gene: TRBJ1-5; CDR3 length: 14; clone size: NA; CDR3 DNA: TGTGCCATCAGTGAGGGACAGTACAATCAGCCCCAGCATTTT; CDR3 protein: CAISEGQYNQPQHF
V gene: TRBV11-3; D gene: NA; J gene: TRBJ2-1; CDR3 length: 13; clone size: NA; CDR3 DNA: TGTGCCAGCAGCTTAGGGGGGACAAACGAGCAGTTCTTC; CDR3 protein: CASSLGGTNEQFF
V gene: TRBV6-5; D gene: TRBD1; J gene: TRBJ1-2; CDR3 length: 16; clone size: few; CDR3 DNA: TGTGCCAGCAGTTACTCGATGGGACAGGGGCGGCGTGGCTACACCTTC; CDR3 protein: CASSYSMGQGRRGYTF
V gene: TRBV5-1; D gene: NA; J gene: TRBJ2-1; CDR3 length: 15; clone size: NA; CDR3 DNA: TGCGCCAGCAGCTTGGAGGCCAGGGTGGTAAGTGAGCAGTTCTTC; CDR3 protein: CASSLEARVVSEQFF
V gene: TRBV4-2; D gene: NA; J gene: TRBJ2-7; CDR3 length: 15; clone size: NA; CDR3 DNA: TGTGCCAGCAGCCAAGGGGCAGGGGCTTACTACGAGCAGTACTTC; CDR3 protein: CASSQGAGAYYEQYF
V gene: TRBV15; D gene: NA; J gene: TRBJ1-6; CDR3 length: 14; clone size: NA; CDR3 DNA: TGTGCCACCAGCAGGTACTCCTATAATTCACCCCTCCACTTT; CDR3 protein: CATSRYSYNSPLHF
V gene: TRBV19; D gene: TRBD2; J gene: TRBJ2-1; CDR3 length: 15; clone size: NA; CDR3 DNA: TGTGCCAGTAGACTGACTAGCGGTGTTGGTGGTGAGCAGTTCTTC; CDR3 protein: CASRLTSGVGGEQFF
V gene: TRBV7-6; D gene: NA; J gene: TRBJ2-3; CDR3 length: 15; clone size: NA; CDR3 DNA: TGTGCCAGCAGCCGTCGGACAGACGGCACAGATACGCAGTATTTT; CDR3 protein: CASSRRTDGTDTQYF
V gene: TRBV12-5; D gene: NA; J gene: TRBJ1-2; CDR3 length: 14; clone size: NA; CDR3 DNA: TGTGCTAGTGGGGATACCGGGACCTTGGCTGGCTACACCTTC; CDR3 protein: CASGDTGTLAGYTF
V gene: TRBV3-1/TRBV3-2; D gene: NA; J gene: TRBJ1-2; CDR3 length: 14; clone size: NA; CDR3 DNA: TGTGCCAGCAGCCCCGGGGGACTTAACTATGGCTACACCTTC; CDR3 protein: CASSPGGLNYGYTF
V gene: TRBV30; D gene: NA; J gene: TRBJ1-2; CDR3 length: 13; clone size: NA; CDR3 DNA: TGTGCCTGGGACCACAGGATTAACTATGGCTACACCTTC; CDR3 protein: CAWDHRINYGYTF
V gene: TRBV6-5; D gene: TRBD1; J gene: TRBJ2-7; CDR3 length: 15; clone size: NA; CDR3 DNA: TGTGCCAGCAGACCAACTACAGGGGCGCAGAAGGAGCAGTACTTC; CDR3 protein: CASRPTTGAQKEQYF
V gene: TRBV9; D gene: TRBD2; J gene: TRBJ2-1; CDR3 length: 15; clone size: NA; CDR3 DNA: TGTGCCAGCAGCCCTCGTCAAGCGGGATACAATGAGCAGTTCTTC; CDR3 protein: CASSPRQAGYNEQFF
V gene: TRBV7-2; D gene: NA; J gene: TRBJ1-2; CDR3 length: 15; clone size: NA; CDR3 DNA: TGTGCCAGCAGCTTAGGCCAGAGCCTTACGTATGGCTACACCTTC; CDR3 protein: CASSLGQSLTYGYTF
V gene: TRBV5-1; D gene: NA; J gene: TRBJ1-1; CDR3 length: 14; clone size: NA; CDR3 DNA: TGCGCCAGCAGCTCACGCACAGGGAACACTGAAGCTTTCTTT; CDR3 protein: CASSSRTGNTEAFF
V gene: TRBV6-2/TRBV6-3; D gene: NA; J gene: TRBJ2-7; CDR3 length: 15; clone size: NA; CDR3 DNA: TGTGCCAGCAGTCCCCTCGGTTTGAACACCTACGAGCAGTACTTC; CDR3 protein: CASSPLGLNTYEQYF
V gene: TRBV5-6; D gene: TRBD2; J gene: TRBJ2-1; CDR3 length: 15; clone size: NA; CDR3 DNA: TGTGCCAGCAGCTTGAGCCTAGCGGGAGTTGGTGAGCAGTTCTTC; CDR3 protein: CASSLSLAGVGEQFF
V gene: TRBV7-2; D gene: NA; J gene: TRBJ1-2; CDR3 length: 15; clone size: once; CDR3 DNA: TGTGCCAGCAGCTTAGATCCCGGGAACTTCAATGGCTACACCTTC; CDR3 protein: CASSLDPGNFNGYTF
V gene: TRBV14; D gene: TRBD2; J gene: TRBJ2-6; CDR3 length: 18; clone size: NA; CDR3 DNA: TGTGCCAGCAGCCGCCGGGCGGGAGGGCCCTCTGGGGCCAACGTCCTGACTTTC; CDR3 protein: CASSRRAGGPSGANVLTF
V gene: TRBV30; D gene: TRBD2; J gene: TRBJ2-3; CDR3 length: 14; clone size: NA; CDR3 DNA: TGTGCCTGGAGTCGGACTAGCGTCACAGATACGCAGTATTTT; CDR3 protein: CAWSRTSVTDTQYF
V gene: TRBV6-1; D gene: NA; J gene: TRBJ1-5; CDR3 length: 12; clone size: NA; CDR3 DNA: TGTGCCAGCAGTGATACCCCGCCGCCCCAGCATTTT; CDR3 protein: CASSDTPPPQHF
V gene: TRBV7-2; D gene: NA; J gene: TRBJ1-1; CDR3 length: 14; clone size: NA; CDR3 DNA: TGTGCCAGCAGCCCCCAGGGAGGGGACACTGAAGCTTTCTTT; CDR3 protein: CASSPQGGDTEAFF
V gene: TRBV28; D gene: NA; J gene: TRBJ1-2; CDR3 length: 13; clone size: NA; CDR3 DNA: TGTGCCAGCAGCCGACCGGGAAACTATGGCTACACCTTC; CDR3 protein: CASSRPGNYGYTF
V gene: TRBV12-3/TRBV12-4; D gene: NA; J gene: TRBJ1-2; CDR3 length: 13; clone size: NA; CDR3 DNA: TGTGCCAGCAGTCCACGGGGACAAGTTGGCTACACCTTC; CDR3 protein: CASSPRGQVGYTF